The 25 T cell receptor beta chains in this list originate from one sample, sequenced in a study of OX40 agonist ivuxolimab in advanced cancers. Clones were sequenced by immunoSEQ multiplex PCR, and TCRdb holds only the in-frame ones, with some missing. Here the sample spans about 35,000 clones, more than 85% being singletons. Material: CD4+ or CD8+ T cells sorted from blood, obtained in a trial of the OX40 agonist ivuxolimab. Every receptor here comes from an adult with an advanced solid tumor such as melanoma, head and neck, liver or kidney cancer.

V and J are TRBV4-2 and TRBJ2-1; unclear D gene. The V end was cut by 0 bases, the J end by 7 bases, with 10 bases between. The CDR3 runs to 14 residues. CDR1 is LGHNA, CDR2 YNFKEQ, per germline. The CDR3 coding sequence is TGTGCCAGCAGCCAAGATCTTGGTGGAAATGAGCAGTTCTTC. This gives the protein CASSQDLGGNEQFF.

V is TRBV19 and J is TRBJ2-1; 9 nucleotides line up with TRBD2. The CDR3 length is 15 residues. V gave up 4 bases and J gave up 1 base; unmatched junction bases: 2. Per the germline V gene, CDR1 is LNHDA and CDR2 is SQIVND (reference sequence). DNA for the CDR3: TGTGCCAGTAGTAGTAGCGGGAGTTCCTACAATGAGCAGTTCTTC. Its protein product is CASSSSGSSYNEQFF.

This chain links TRBV14 with TRBJ1-2; 7 bases fit TRBD1. This CDR3 has 16 amino acids. The V gene's germline CDR1 is SGHDN and CDR2 FVKESK. V gave up 7 bases and J gave up 6 bases; unmatched junction bases: 17. The DNA of the CDR3 is TGTGCCAGCAACACACCAGGGACAGTAAATTCCGATGGCTACACCTTC. This codes for CASNTPGTVNSDGYTF.

This clone was observed once. The rearrangement joins TRBV19 to TRBJ2-7, with D possibly TRBD2 on 6 matching bases. V was clipped by 3 bases and J by 2 bases, with 8 bases between them. This CDR3 has 13 residues. From germline, CDR1 is LNHDA and CDR2 SQIVND (reference sequence). The CDR3 sequence is CASSMRTTYEQYF. The CDR3 nucleotides are TGTGCCAGTAGTATGCGGACTACCTACGAGCAGTACTTC.

This rearrangement joins TRBV7-6 to TRBJ2-1; 10 bases match TRBD2. Germline V gene data show CDR1 as SGHVS and CDR2 as FNYEAQ. The CDR3 consists of 16 residues. With V trimmed by 4 bases and J by 7 bases, 10 bases remained unmatched. The CDR3 nucleotides are TGTGCCAGCAGCTCCCCAGGGACTAGCGAACTTAATGAGCAGTTCTTC. Translation gives CASSSPGTSELNEQFF.

The gene calls are TRBV4-1 and TRBJ1-5; D is uncertain. Germline loops: CDR1 MGHRA, CDR2 YSYEKL. This CDR3 region has 16 residues. Trimming removed 1 base from V and 2 bases from J, with 12 bases in between. In nucleotides, the CDR3 is TGCGCCAGCAGCCAAGTCCTGGCAGCCGGCAATCAGCCCCAGCATTTT. This encodes CASSQVLAAGNQPQHF.

The chain links TRBV20-1 to TRBJ2-1; no definite D call. The V gene lost 7 bases and the J gene lost 7 bases, with 8 bases spanning the gap. CDR3 size: 10 residues. CDR1 is DFQATT, CDR2 SNEGSKA, per germline (reference sequence). The DNA for the CDR3 is TGCAGTGTCCGGCCGAATGAGCAGTTCTTC. This sequence encodes CSVRPNEQFF.

The J gene is TRBJ1-1, the V gene TRBV15; TRBD1 is a possible D gene (5 bases). This CDR3 contains 15 residues. Germline V gives CDR1 LNHNV, CDR2 YYDKDF (reference sequence). V lost 5 bases to trimming and J lost 0 bases, with 13 bases between them. CDR3 sequence: CATSAQGRLNTEAFF. CDR3 bases: TGTGCCACCAGCGCCCAGGGACGGCTGAACACTGAAGCTTTCTTT.

Comment on this clone: Other nucleotide sequences from this sample produce the same CDR3. The genes are TRBV7-9 and TRBJ2-7; 7 bases fit TRBD1. This CDR3 has 14 amino acids. Germline CDR1 and CDR2: SEHNR and FQNEAQ (reference sequence). The V gene end was trimmed by 4 bases and the J gene end by 2 bases; junction bases not matched to a gene: 5. The DNA of the CDR3 is TGTGCCAGCAGCTCGGGACAGAGGCCCTACGAGCAGTACTTC. This translates into CASSSGQRPYEQYF.

The chain recombines TRBV6-5 with TRBJ2-7; D not resolved. Germline values: CDR1 MNHEY, CDR2 SVGAGI. CDR3 length: 14 amino acids. V lost 0 bases and J 2 bases, leaving 8 bases between the germline ends. The CDR3 bases are TGTGCCAGCAGTTACTCGACCGGTGCCTACGAGCAGTACTTC. Amino acids: CASSYSTGAYEQYF.

The chain combines TRBV4-1 with TRBJ2-5; 11 positions match TRBD2. V was pared by 2 bases and J by 2 bases, with 10 bases of the junction left unmatched. The CDR3 loop spans 18 amino acids. CDR1 and CDR2 (germline): MGHRA, YSYEKL. For the CDR3, the DNA is TGCGCCAGCAGCCAAAGGAACCTAGCGGGAGGCCCTCAAGAGACCCAGTACTTC. Amino acids: CASSQRNLAGGPQETQYF.

The chain combines TRBV6-5 with TRBJ2-7; D remains ambiguous. Per germline, CDR1 MNHEY and CDR2 SVGAGI. This CDR3 has 11 residues. V was trimmed by 4 bases and J by 3 bases, leaving 4 bases between them. CDR3 in amino acids: CASSSFYEQYF. CDR3 coding DNA: TGTGCCAGCAGTTCTTTCTACGAGCAGTACTTC.

The J gene is TRBJ1-1, the V gene TRBV28, with D uncertain. The CDR3 is made up of 12 amino acids. Trimming pared 3 bases from V and 6 bases from J, leaving 8 bases between. The germline gives CDR1 MDHEN, CDR2 SYDVKM. CDR3 coding DNA: TGTGCCAGCAGTTTGGACGTATCTGAAGCTTTCTTT. Protein sequence: CASSLDVSEAFF.

This chain uses TRBV27 with TRBJ2-1; TRBD1 agrees at 10 bases. With V trimmed by 5 bases and J by 1 base, 2 bases remained unmatched. The CDR3 runs 15 residues. Germline CDR1 MNHEY, CDR2 SMNVEV (reference sequence). Here the CDR3 reads CASSPGQGSYNEQFF. CDR3 nucleotides: TGTGCCAGCAGTCCGGGACAGGGGTCCTACAATGAGCAGTTCTTC.

The rearrangement uses TRBV5-6 and TRBJ2-1; D not resolved. Trimming cost V 8 bases and J 3 bases, with 12 bases left between them. CDR1 and CDR2 (germline): SGHDT, YYEEEE. There are 13 residues in the CDR3. CDR3 protein: CASSPEVYNEQFF. For the CDR3, the DNA is TGTGCCAGTAGCCCCGAGGTCTACAATGAGCAGTTCTTC.

This sequence joins TRBV6-1 and TRBJ2-1; TRBD2 is a possible D gene (6 bases). The germline V gene has CDR1 MNHNS and CDR2 SASEGT. The CDR3 sequence is 11 residues long. Deletions cut 6 bases from V and 8 bases from J, with 8 bases between. The CDR3 loop is CASRVADEQFF. CDR3 in DNA: TGTGCCAGCAGGGTAGCGGATGAGCAGTTCTTC.

The rearrangement links TRBV6-5 to TRBJ2-7, with 9 bases matching TRBD1. The CDR3 spans 14 residues. Germline loops: CDR1 MNHEY, CDR2 SVGAGI. V gave up 5 bases and J gave up 4 bases; unmatched junction bases: 6. CDR3 region: CASSPGTGIYEQYF. Written as DNA, the CDR3 is TGTGCCAGCAGTCCCGGGACAGGGATATACGAGCAGTACTTC.

This clone was picked up one time. The rearrangement uses TRBV30 and TRBJ2-7; 9 bases are shared with TRBD1. CDR3 length equals 13 residues. V lost 3 bases, J lost 4 bases, and 4 bases stayed unmatched. The V gene's germline CDR1 is GTSNPN and CDR2 SVGIG (reference sequence). Here the CDR3 reads CAWSGTGYYEQYF. The CDR3 DNA is TGTGCCTGGAGCGGGACAGGGTATTACGAGCAGTACTTC.

This rearrangement joins TRBV28 to TRBJ1-5; D perhaps matches TRBD1 (6 bases). CDR3 size: 14 residues. Trimming took 6 bases from V and 7 from J, leaving 16 bases between them. Germline loops: CDR1 MDHEN, CDR2 SYDVKM. Written as DNA, the CDR3 is TGTGCCAGCAGCTTCCCACAGGGAGAACAGCCCCAGCATTTT. It encodes CASSFPQGEQPQHF. Combining the CDR3 with reference TRBV28 and TRBJ1-5 gives the whole variable domain DVKVTQSSRYLVKRTGEKVFLECVQDMDHENMFWYRQDPGLGLRLIYFSYDVKMKEKGDIPEGYSVSREKKERFSLILESASTNQTSMYLCASSFPQGEQPQHFGDGTRLSIL.

The rearrangement links TRBV28 to TRBJ1-1, with 10 nucleotides matching TRBD1. CDR1 is MDHEN, CDR2 SYDVKM, per germline. CDR3 length: 14 amino acids. V lost 5 bases and J lost 10; bases outside the gene matches: 10. The CDR3 loop is CASSGTGEEVRAFF. In DNA, the CDR3 is TGTGCCAGCAGTGGGACAGGGGAGGAAGTGAGAGCTTTCTTT. Filled out from reference TRBV28 and TRBJ1-1, the complete variable domain reads DVKVTQSSRYLVKRTGEKVFLECVQDMDHENMFWYRQDPGLGLRLIYFSYDVKMKEKGDIPEGYSVSREKKERFSLILESASTNQTSMYLCASSGTGEEVRAFFGQGTRLTVV.

The rearrangement uses TRBV21-1 and TRBJ1-5; TRBD1, the table's D call, lacks a check against the DNA. TRBV21-1 is designated a pseudogene. The CDR3 length is 17 residues. The CDR3 coding sequence is TGTGCCAGCAGCAAAGCGCTTCAGGGGGGCGCCCATCAGCCCCAGCATTTT. Its protein product is CASSKALQGGAHQPQHF.

As DNA, the CDR3 is TGCAGCGTTGTAGCCGCGGCTGGAAAACTGTTTTTT. This codes for CSVVAAAGKLFF. The chain combines TRBV29-1 with TRBJ1-4; D not certain. The CDR3 is made up of 12 amino acids. Trimming left V 4 bases short and J 10 bases short, with 13 bases between. Germline V CDR1 and CDR2: SQVTM, ANQGSEA. Looking up the rest from reference TRBV29-1 and TRBJ1-4 gives the full variable domain: SAVISQKPSRDICQRGTSLTIQCQVDSQVTMMFWYRQQPGQSLTLIATANQGSEATYESGFVIDKFPISRPNLTFSTLTVSNMSPEDSSIYLCSVVAAAGKLFFGSGTQLSVL.

CDR3 in amino acids: CAGWGHGTDTQYF. The CDR3 coding sequence is TGTGCCGGCTGGGGACACGGTACAGATACGCAGTATTTT. The rearrangement joins TRBV7-9 to TRBJ2-3; D is perhaps TRBD1 (6 bases). The CDR3 loop spans 13 amino acids. V was clipped by 11 bases and J by 3 bases, with 15 bases between them. CDR1 is SEHNR, CDR2 FQNEAQ, per germline (reference sequence).

V usage is TRBV7-3 and J usage is TRBJ2-3, with D tentatively TRBD2 (6 bases). This CDR3 is 15 amino acids long. The germline V gene has CDR1 SGHTA and CDR2 FQGTGA. V lost 2 bases and J lost 0, with 9 bases in between. CDR3 in amino acids: CASSLVAVSTDTQYF. CDR3 in DNA: TGTGCCAGCAGCTTAGTAGCGGTTAGCACAGATACGCAGTATTTT.

The V gene is TRBV6-4, the J gene TRBJ2-6; D is unresolved. Germline CDR1 MRHNA, CDR2 SNTAGT. Trimming removed 4 bases from V and 1 base from J, with 11 bases in between. This CDR3 is built from 16 residues. CDR3 sequence reads: CASSVAAESGANVLTF. The CDR3, as DNA: TGTGCCAGCAGTGTGGCTGCCGAATCTGGGGCCAACGTCCTGACTTTC.